The TCR beta chain under discussion was sequenced for a study of T cells in Graves' hyperthyroidism and ophthalmopathy. Study-level background: The authors collected peripheral blood at initial diagnosis, before any treatment. General observations from the study: In the blood, most expanded thyroid clonotypes above 0.001 appeared as well.

The CDR3 contains 14 residues. CDR1 is SGHTA, CDR2 FQGNSA, per germline. The V end was cut by 5 bases, the J end by 0 bases, with 8 bases between. RNA transcripts were the template for amplifying TCR beta CDR3 regions. The TCR CDR3 was amplified in a first-round RT-PCR using the HTBI primer set. From the multiplex PCR reads, TCRdb called clonotypes with MiXCR, one entry per CDR3 protein. The sample carries almost 600,000 distinct CDR3 sequences, approximately 14% recorded once. Diagnosing involved the use of clinical symptoms, serum thyroxine and TRAb, thyroid ultrasound and orbital computed tomography. This clonotype was picked up many times. Its antigen is currently unknown.

The sequenced material came from blood. This TCR was sampled from a woman aged 30 to 39 with Graves' hyperthyroidism that later progressed to Graves' ophthalmopathy. V usage is TRBV7-2 and J usage is TRBJ1-5, with no clear D. The chain's CDR3 is CASSLGFSNQPQHF. The DNA for the CDR3 is TGTGCCAGCAGCCTGGGTTTTAGCAATCAGCCCCAGCATTTT. Full variable domain (outside the CDR3, taken from reference TRBV7-2 and TRBJ1-5): GAGVSQSPSNKVTEKGKDVELRCDPISGHTALYWYRQSLGQGLEFLIYFQGNSAPDKSGLPSDRFSAERTGGSVSTLTIQRTQQEDSAVYLCASSLGFSNQPQHFGDGTRLSIL.